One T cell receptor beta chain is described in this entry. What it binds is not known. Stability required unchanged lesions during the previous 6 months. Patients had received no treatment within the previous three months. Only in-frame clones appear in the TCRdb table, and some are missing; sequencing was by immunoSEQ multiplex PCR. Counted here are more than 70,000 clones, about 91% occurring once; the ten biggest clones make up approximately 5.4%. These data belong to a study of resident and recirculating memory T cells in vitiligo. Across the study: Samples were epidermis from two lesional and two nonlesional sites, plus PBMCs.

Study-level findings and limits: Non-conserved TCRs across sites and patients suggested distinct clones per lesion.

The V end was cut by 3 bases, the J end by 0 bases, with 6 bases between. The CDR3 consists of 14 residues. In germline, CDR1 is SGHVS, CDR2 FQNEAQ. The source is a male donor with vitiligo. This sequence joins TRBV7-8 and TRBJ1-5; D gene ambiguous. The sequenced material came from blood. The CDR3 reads CASSLSNSNQPQHF. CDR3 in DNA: TGTGCCAGCAGCTTGTCTAATAGCAATCAGCCCCAGCATTTT.